This TCR beta chain comes out of a study of CD4 T cells in relation to SARS-CoV-2 and coronaviruses. For the study at large: PBMCs were cultured with antigen for less than twelve days before TCR beta sequencing. The study's findings and limits: Crossreactive clones expanded significantly less to SARS-CoV-2 than monoreactive clones.

This CDR3 is 15 amino acids long. V was cut by 8 bases and J by 5 bases, with 21 bases left in between. Germline CDR1 reads MNHEY; CDR2 reads SVGAGI. About this clone itself: As yet, its antigen is unknown.

Unexposed donor CD4+ T cells date from about 2011-2018, before the COVID-19 pandemic. The cells were cultured for less than twelve days before CD4+ T cells were isolated. Produced via immunoSEQ multiplex PCR; TCRdb's table is partial and in-frame only. The sample yields under 13,000 clones, approximately 74% seen once. The sequence was obtained from a human donor in good health. Sequences were obtained from CD4+ T cells from PBMCs, cultured in vitro. The chain uses TRBV6-5 and TRBJ1-1; D is ambiguous. The CDR3 nucleotides read TGTGCCAGCTTCCTTAGACGCTCAGTAGGGACTGAAGCTTTCTTT. Protein product: CASFLRRSVGTEAFF.